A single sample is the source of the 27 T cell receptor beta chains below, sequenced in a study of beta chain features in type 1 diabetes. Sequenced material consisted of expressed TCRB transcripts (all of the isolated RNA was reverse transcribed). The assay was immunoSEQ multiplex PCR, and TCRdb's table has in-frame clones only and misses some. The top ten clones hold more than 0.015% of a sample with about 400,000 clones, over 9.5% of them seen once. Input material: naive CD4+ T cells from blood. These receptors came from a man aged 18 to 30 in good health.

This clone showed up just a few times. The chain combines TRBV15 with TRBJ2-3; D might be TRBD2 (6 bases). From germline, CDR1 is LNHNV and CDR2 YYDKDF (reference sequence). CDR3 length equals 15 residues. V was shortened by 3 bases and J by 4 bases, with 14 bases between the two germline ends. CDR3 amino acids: CATSSEGTGADTQYF. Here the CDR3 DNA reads TGTGCCACCAGCAGCGAGGGGACGGGGGCAGATACGCAGTATTTT.

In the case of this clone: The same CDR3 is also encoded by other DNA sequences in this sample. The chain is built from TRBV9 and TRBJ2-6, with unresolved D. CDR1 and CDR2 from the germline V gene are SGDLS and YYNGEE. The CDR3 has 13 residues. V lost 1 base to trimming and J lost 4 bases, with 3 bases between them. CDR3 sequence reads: CASSVLGANVLTF. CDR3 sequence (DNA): TGTGCCAGCAGCGTACTGGGGGCCAACGTCCTGACTTTC.

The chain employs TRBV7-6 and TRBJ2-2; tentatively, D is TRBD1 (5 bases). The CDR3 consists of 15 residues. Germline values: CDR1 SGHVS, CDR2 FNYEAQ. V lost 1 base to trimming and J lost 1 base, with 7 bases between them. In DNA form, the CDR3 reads TGTGCCAGCAGCTTAGATAGGGGGAACACCGGGGAGCTGTTTTTT. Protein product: CASSLDRGNTGELFF.

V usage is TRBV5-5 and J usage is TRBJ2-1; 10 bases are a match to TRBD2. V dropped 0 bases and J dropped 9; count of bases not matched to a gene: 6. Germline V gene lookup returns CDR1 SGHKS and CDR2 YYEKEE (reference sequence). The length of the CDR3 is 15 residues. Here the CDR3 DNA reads TGTGCCAGCAGCTTGGGGCTAGCGGGAGTGGGTGAGCAGTTCTTC. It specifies CASSLGLAGVGEQFF.

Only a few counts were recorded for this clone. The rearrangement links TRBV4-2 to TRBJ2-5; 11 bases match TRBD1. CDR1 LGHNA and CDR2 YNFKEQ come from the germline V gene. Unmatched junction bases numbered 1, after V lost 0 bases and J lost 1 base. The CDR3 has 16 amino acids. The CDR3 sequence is CASSQDGTGGQETQYF. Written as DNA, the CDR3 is TGTGCCAGCAGCCAAGACGGGACAGGGGGCCAAGAGACCCAGTACTTC.

CDR3 nucleotides: TGTGCCTGGAGTGTACCGGGGGGGCGGAGAGATACGCAGTATTTT. It encodes CAWSVPGGRRDTQYF. The chain joins TRBV30 to TRBJ2-3; 8 nucleotides match TRBD2. The CDR3 spans 15 residues. Germline V lookup: CDR1 GTSNPN, CDR2 SVGIG (reference sequence). V dropped 0 bases and J dropped 5; count of bases not matched to a gene: 7.

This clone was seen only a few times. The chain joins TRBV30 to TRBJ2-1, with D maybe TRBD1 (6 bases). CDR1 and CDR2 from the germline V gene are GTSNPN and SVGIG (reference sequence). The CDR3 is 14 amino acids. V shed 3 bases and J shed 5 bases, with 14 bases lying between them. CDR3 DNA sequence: TGTGCCTGGAGCAGAGGGGGTCCTGACAATGAGCAGTTCTTC. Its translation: CAWSRGGPDNEQFF.

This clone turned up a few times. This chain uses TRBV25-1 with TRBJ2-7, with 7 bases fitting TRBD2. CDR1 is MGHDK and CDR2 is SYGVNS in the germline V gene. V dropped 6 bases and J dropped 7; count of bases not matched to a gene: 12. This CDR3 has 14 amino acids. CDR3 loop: CASRIREGTGEQYF. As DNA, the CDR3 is TGTGCCAGCAGGATCAGGGAGGGGACGGGTGAGCAGTACTTC.

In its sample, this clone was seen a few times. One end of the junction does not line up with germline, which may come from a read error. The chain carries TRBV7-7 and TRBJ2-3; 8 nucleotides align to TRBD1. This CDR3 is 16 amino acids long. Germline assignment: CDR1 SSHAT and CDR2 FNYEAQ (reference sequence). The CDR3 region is CASSLQKQGGTDTQYF. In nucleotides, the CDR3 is TGTGCTAGCAGCTTACAAAAACAGGGGGGCACAGATACGCAGTATTTT. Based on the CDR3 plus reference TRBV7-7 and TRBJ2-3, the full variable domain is GAGVSQSPRYKVTKRGQDVTLRCDPISSHATLYWYQQALGQGPEFLTYFNYEAQPDKSGLPSDRFSAERPEGSISTLTIQRTEQRDSAMYRCASSLQKQGGTDTQYFGPGTRLTVL.

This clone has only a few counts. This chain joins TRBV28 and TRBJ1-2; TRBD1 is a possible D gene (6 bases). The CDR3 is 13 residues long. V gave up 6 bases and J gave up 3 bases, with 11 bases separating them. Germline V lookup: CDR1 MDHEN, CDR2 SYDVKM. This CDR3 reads CASSRGGDYGYTF. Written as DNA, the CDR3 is TGTGCCAGCAGCCGAGGGGGGGACTATGGCTACACCTTC.

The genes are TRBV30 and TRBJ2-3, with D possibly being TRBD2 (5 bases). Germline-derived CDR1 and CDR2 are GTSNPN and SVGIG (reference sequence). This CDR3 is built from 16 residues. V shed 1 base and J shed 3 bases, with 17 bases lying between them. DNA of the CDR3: TGTGCCTGGAGTGGATTCCAGGCGGGTTGGACAGATACGCAGTATTTT. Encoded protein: CAWSGFQAGWTDTQYF.

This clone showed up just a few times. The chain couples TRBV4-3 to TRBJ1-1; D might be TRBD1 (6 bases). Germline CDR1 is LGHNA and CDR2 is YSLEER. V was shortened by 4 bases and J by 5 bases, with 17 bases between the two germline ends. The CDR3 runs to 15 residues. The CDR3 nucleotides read TGCGCCAGCAGCCGGTCAATGGGAGGGGGGACTGAAGCTTTCTTT. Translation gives CASSRSMGGGTEAFF.

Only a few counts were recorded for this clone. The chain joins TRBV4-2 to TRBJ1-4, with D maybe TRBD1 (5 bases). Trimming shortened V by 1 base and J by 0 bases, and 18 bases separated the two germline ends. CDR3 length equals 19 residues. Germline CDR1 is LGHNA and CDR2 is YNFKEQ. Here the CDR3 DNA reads TGTGCCAGCAGCCAAGTATATCAACTTGGGGCTGCAACTAATGAAAAACTGTTTTTT. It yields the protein CASSQVYQLGAATNEKLFF.

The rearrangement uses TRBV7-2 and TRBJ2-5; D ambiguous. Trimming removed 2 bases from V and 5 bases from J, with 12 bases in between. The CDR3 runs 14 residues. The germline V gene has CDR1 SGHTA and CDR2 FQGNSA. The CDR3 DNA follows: TGTGCCAGCAGCTTAAGGTCAGAGGTGGAGACCCAGTACTTC. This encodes CASSLRSEVETQYF.

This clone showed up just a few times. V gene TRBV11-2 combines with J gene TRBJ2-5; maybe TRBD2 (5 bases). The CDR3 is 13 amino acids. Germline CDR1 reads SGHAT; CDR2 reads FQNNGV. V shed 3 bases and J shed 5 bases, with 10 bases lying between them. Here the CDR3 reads CASSFGVSETQYF. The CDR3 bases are TGTGCCAGCAGCTTCGGGGTTTCGGAGACCCAGTACTTC.

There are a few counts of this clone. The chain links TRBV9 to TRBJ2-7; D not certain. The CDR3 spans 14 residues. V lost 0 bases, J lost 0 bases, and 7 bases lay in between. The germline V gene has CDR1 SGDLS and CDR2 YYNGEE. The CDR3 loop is CASSVDSHSYEQYF. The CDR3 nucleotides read TGTGCCAGCAGCGTAGACTCTCACTCCTACGAGCAGTACTTC.

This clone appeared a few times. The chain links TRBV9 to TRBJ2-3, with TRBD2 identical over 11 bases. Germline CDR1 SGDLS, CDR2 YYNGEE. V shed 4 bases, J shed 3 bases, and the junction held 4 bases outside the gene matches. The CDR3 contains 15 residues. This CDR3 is CASSSASGRTDTQYF. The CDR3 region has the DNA TGTGCCAGCAGCTCAGCTAGCGGGAGGACAGATACGCAGTATTTT.

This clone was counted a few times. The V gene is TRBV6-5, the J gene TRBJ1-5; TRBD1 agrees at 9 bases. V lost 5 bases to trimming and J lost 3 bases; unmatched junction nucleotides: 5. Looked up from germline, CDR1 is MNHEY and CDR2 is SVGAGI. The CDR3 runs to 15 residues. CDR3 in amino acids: CASSPGQGYNQPQHF. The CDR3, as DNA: TGTGCCAGCAGTCCGGGACAGGGATACAATCAGCCCCAGCATTTT.

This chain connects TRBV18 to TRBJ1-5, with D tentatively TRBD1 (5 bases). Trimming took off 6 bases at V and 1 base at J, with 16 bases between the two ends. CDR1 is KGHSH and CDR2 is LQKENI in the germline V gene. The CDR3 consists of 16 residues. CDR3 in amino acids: CASSLQQELSNQPQHF. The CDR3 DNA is TGTGCCAGCTCGCTGCAACAGGAGTTAAGCAATCAGCCCCAGCATTTT.

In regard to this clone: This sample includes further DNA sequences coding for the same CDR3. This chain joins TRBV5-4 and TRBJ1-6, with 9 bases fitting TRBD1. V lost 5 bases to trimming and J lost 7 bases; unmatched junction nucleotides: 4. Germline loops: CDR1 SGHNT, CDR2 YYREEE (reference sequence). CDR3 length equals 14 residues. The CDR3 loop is CASSRTGDNSPLHF. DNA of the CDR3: TGTGCCAGCAGTCGGACAGGGGACAATTCACCCCTCCACTTT.

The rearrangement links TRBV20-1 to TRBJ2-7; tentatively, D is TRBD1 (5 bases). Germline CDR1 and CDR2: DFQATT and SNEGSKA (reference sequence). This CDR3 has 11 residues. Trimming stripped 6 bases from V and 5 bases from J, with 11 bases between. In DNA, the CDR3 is TGCAGTGCAATGGGGCAGGACGAGCAGTACTTC. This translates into CSAMGQDEQYF.

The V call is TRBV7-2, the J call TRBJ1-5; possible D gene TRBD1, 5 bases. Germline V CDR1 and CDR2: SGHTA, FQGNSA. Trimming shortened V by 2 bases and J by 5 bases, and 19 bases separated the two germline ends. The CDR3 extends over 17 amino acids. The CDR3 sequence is CASSLRLGGALHQPQHF. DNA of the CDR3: TGTGCCAGCAGCTTACGGTTGGGAGGGGCACTGCATCAGCCCCAGCATTTT.

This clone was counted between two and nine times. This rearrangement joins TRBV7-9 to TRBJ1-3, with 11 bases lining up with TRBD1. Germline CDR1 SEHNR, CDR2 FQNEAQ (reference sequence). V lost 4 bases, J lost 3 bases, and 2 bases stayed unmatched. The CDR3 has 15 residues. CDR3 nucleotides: TGTGCCAGCAGCTCGGGACAGGGGGATGGAAACACCATATATTTT. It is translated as CASSSGQGDGNTIYF.

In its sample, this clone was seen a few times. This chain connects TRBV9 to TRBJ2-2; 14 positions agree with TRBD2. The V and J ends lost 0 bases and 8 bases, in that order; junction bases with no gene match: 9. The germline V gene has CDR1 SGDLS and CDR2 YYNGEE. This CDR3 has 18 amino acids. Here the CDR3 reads CASSVASRLAGGPGELFF. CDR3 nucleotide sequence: TGTGCCAGCAGCGTAGCTTCGAGACTAGCGGGGGGGCCTGGGGAGCTGTTTTTT.

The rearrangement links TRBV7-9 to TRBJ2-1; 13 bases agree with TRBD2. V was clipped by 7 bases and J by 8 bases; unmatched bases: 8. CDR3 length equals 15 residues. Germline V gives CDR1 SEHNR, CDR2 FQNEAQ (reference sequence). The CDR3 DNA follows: TGTGCCAGCACCCTCGGGACTAGCGGGATACATGAGCAGTTCTTC. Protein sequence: CASTLGTSGIHEQFF.

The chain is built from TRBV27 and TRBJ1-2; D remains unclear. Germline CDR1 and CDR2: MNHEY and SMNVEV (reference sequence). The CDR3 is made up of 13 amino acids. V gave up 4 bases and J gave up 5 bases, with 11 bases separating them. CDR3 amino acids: CASSSRGWYGYTF. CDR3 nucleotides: TGTGCCAGCAGTTCCCGGGGATGGTATGGCTACACCTTC.

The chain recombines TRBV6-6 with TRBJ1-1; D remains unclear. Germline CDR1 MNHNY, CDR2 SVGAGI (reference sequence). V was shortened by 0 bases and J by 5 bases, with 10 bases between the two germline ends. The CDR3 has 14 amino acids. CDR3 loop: CASSYSKGRTEAFF. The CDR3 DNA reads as TGTGCCAGCAGTTACTCGAAAGGGAGGACTGAAGCTTTCTTT.